This record covers a single T cell receptor beta chain. This sample was taken from a study of patients and donors after allogeneic stem cell transplantation. MiXCR, run by TCRdb on the RT-PCR reads, gives a single entry per CDR3 protein. The sample contains approximately 150,000 distinct CDR3 sequences, approximately 30% of which appear only once. Unmatched junction bases numbered 6, after V lost 4 bases and J lost 7 bases. CDR1 and CDR2 (germline): LGHDT, YNNKEL (reference sequence). This CDR3 has 13 amino acids. The sequence was obtained from a human donor who was either an allogeneic HSCT recipient or a stem cell or donor lymphocyte infusion donor (not recorded which). It is not recorded whose cells these are; they may come from a transplant donor. What was sequenced was blood, either unsorted or a sorted T cell fraction (not recorded which). The chain has TRBV3-1 and TRBJ2-7; the match to TRBD2 covers 8 bases. In nucleotides, the CDR3 is TGTGCCAGCAGCCCAAACGGGAGGGGAGAGCAGTACTTC. Its protein product is CASSPNGRGEQYF.